This TCR beta chain was obtained from a study of CD8+CD57+ T cells in acquired aplastic anemia. Across the study: Recorded DNA amounts for sorted CD4+ and CD8+ cells had an average of approximately 3 ug. Study observations and caveats: Around 27 CD8+ CDR3 sequences occurred in both the patients and the controls.

A word on this clonotype: What it binds is unknown.

It was patients with CD8+CD57+ cell expansion by flow cytometry who were chosen for sequencing. TCR beta VDJ combinations and CDR3 sequences were profiled from genomic DNA. TCRdb reanalysed the reads using MiXCR and keeps one entry per CDR3 protein. The data contain roughly 150,000 distinct CDR3 sequences, around 48% of them singletons. This TCR was recovered from a human donor with aplastic anemia. Material for sequencing was sorted CD4+, CD8+, or CD8+CD57+ T cells (not recorded which) from PBMCs.

This chain's CDR3 is CSVRVSGANVLTF. The DNA of the CDR3 is TGCAGCGTTCGGGTCTCTGGGGCCAACGTCCTGACTTTC. The rearrangement links TRBV29-1 to TRBJ2-6; no definite D call. Per the germline V gene, CDR1 is SQVTM and CDR2 is ANQGSEA. This CDR3 spans 13 amino acids. The V gene lost 5 bases and the J gene lost 0 bases, with 5 bases spanning the gap.